This entry lists 22 T cell receptor beta chains sequenced from one sample in a study of identical twins. MiXCR, run by TCRdb on the 5' RACE reads, gives a single entry per CDR3 protein. The data hold roughly 280,000 distinct CDR3 sequences, with 7.5% to 9.5% observed a single time. These same data were also listed under a study on yellow fever vaccine responses in identical twins.

The specimen was CD8+ T cells sorted from blood. The source is a woman between 18 and 29 years old in good health.

This rearrangement joins TRBV20-1 to TRBJ2-7, with 7 bases that match TRBD1. Germline V lookup: CDR1 DFQATT, CDR2 SNEGSKA (reference sequence). J lost 1 base, V lost 4 bases, and 4 bases had no gene match. This CDR3 is 13 amino acids long. The CDR3 sequence: CSATRDSSYEQYF. In DNA form, the CDR3 reads TGCAGTGCTACAAGGGACAGTTCCTACGAGCAGTACTTC.

The rearrangement links TRBV7-9 to TRBJ2-5; 9 nucleotides match TRBD2. V shed 1 base, J shed 3 bases, and the junction held 9 bases outside the gene matches. The CDR3 consists of 17 residues. Germline CDR1 and CDR2: SEHNR and FQNEAQ (reference sequence). The CDR3 nucleotides are TGTGCCAGCAGCTTAGAAGTCCTTGGGACTAGCAAAGAGACCCAGTACTTC. Translating gives CASSLEVLGTSKETQYF.

This clonotype was seen ten or more times. The CDR3 reads CASSYSSSANNEQFF. CDR3 nucleotides: TGTGCCAGCAGTTATTCTTCTAGCGCCAACAATGAGCAGTTCTTC. The genes are TRBV6-5 and TRBJ2-1; TRBD2 might be the D (6 bases). Germline V gives CDR1 MNHEY, CDR2 SVGAGI. V was shortened by 3 bases and J by 5 bases, with 14 bases between the two germline ends. This CDR3 comprises 15 residues.

This clonotype has only a few counts. The rearrangement links TRBV9 to TRBJ2-1, with 8 bases that match TRBD1. The CDR3 spans 17 residues. V lost 4 bases to trimming and J lost 0 bases; unmatched junction nucleotides: 9. Looked up from germline, CDR1 is SGDLS and CDR2 is YYNGEE. CDR3: CASSPRQGPSSYNEQFF. The CDR3 DNA sequence: TGTGCCAGCAGCCCCCGACAGGGGCCGAGCTCCTACAATGAGCAGTTCTTC.

The chain links TRBV25-1 to TRBJ2-7, with 8 bases that match TRBD2. Germline CDR1 reads MGHDK; CDR2 reads SYGVNS. The V gene end was trimmed by 4 bases and the J gene end by 6 bases; junction bases not matched to a gene: 5. This CDR3 comprises 13 residues. The CDR3, as DNA: TGTGCCAGCAGTGTGGGGGCGGGAGGCGAGCAGTACTTC. Residues: CASSVGAGGEQYF.

This chain joins TRBV11-3 and TRBJ2-7; no definite D call. Trimming took off 4 bases at V and 2 bases at J, with 12 bases between the two ends. This CDR3 has 14 amino acids. Looked up from germline, CDR1 is SGHNT and CDR2 is YENEEA. CDR3 nucleotide sequence: TGTGCCAGCAGCTCGCTGGTGAGTCCCTACGAGCAGTACTTC. Translation: CASSSLVSPYEQYF.

The rearrangement uses TRBV7-3 and TRBJ2-3; 10 bases agree with TRBD1. The J segment lost 5 bases and the V segment lost 1 base, leaving 6 bases of the junction unmatched. The CDR3 is 16 amino acids. Germline assignment: CDR1 SGHTA and CDR2 FQGTGA. The CDR3: CASSLIRQGAGDTQYF. The CDR3 nucleotides read TGTGCCAGCAGCTTAATCCGACAGGGGGCCGGAGATACGCAGTATTTT.

CDR3 protein: CASSDMFGWTYEQYF. Here the CDR3 DNA reads TGTGCCAGCAGTGACATGTTTGGTTGGACCTACGAGCAGTACTTC. The chain joins TRBV6-1 to TRBJ2-7; no firm D call. CDR3 size: 15 residues. From germline, CDR1 is MNHNS and CDR2 SASEGT. The V end lost 3 bases, the J end lost 2 bases, and 14 bases lay between the germline ends.

This clonotype was counted at least ten times. The chain couples TRBV7-2 to TRBJ2-7, with D unclear. Germline-derived CDR1 and CDR2 are SGHTA and FQGNSA. V shed 2 bases and J shed 7 bases, with 9 bases lying between them. This CDR3 spans 12 amino acids. The CDR3 here is CASSLNFWEQYF. The CDR3 nucleotides are TGTGCCAGCAGCTTAAATTTCTGGGAGCAGTACTTC. Based on the CDR3 plus reference TRBV7-2 and TRBJ2-7, the full variable domain is GAGVSQSPSNKVTEKGKDVELRCDPISGHTALYWYRQSLGQGLEFLIYFQGNSAPDKSGLPSDRFSAERTGGSVSTLTIQRTQQEDSAVYLCASSLNFWEQYFGPGTRLTVT.

This clonotype was picked up many times. J is TRBJ2-1 and V is TRBV4-1, with a tentative D call TRBD2 (6 bases). Germline CDR1 and CDR2: MGHRA and YSYEKL. This CDR3 contains 16 residues. V lost 3 bases, J lost 3 bases, and 15 bases lay in between. The CDR3: CASSHIGTGGYNEQFF. DNA of the CDR3: TGCGCCAGCAGCCATATAGGGACCGGGGGCTACAATGAGCAGTTCTTC.

This clonotype was recorded many times. V gene TRBV4-3 combines with J gene TRBJ2-1; 8 bases map to TRBD2. The CDR3 runs to 16 residues. The germline CDR1 and CDR2 sequences are LGHNA and YSLEER. V was clipped by 0 bases and J by 4 bases; unmatched bases: 5. CDR3: CASSQDDASGYNEQFF. CDR3 nucleotides: TGCGCCAGCAGCCAAGATGACGCTAGCGGGTACAATGAGCAGTTCTTC.

The chain is built from TRBV24-1 and TRBJ2-1; 7 bases fit TRBD2. This CDR3 has 13 residues. CDR1 is KGHDR, CDR2 SFDVKD, per germline. The V gene end was trimmed by 1 base and the J gene end by 10 bases; junction bases not matched to a gene: 3. DNA for the CDR3: TGTGCCACCAGTGATTTAGCAGCGGGGGAGCAGTTCTTC. Its translation: CATSDLAAGEQFF.

This chain links TRBV11-2 with TRBJ2-2, with TRBD2 matching 7 bases. The germline gives CDR1 SGHAT, CDR2 FQNNGV. This CDR3 region has 15 residues. V shed 1 base and J 4 bases; nucleotides not matched to a gene: 3. CDR3 sequence: CASSLVWEGTGELFF. CDR3 coding DNA: TGTGCCAGCAGCTTAGTTTGGGAGGGCACCGGGGAGCTGTTTTTT.

This clonotype was counted ten times or more. This chain connects TRBV27 to TRBJ2-7; TRBD1 matches at 10 bases. V lost 5 bases to trimming and J lost 6 bases; unmatched junction nucleotides: 7. Germline CDR1 is MNHEY and CDR2 is SMNVEV (reference sequence). This CDR3 region has 14 residues. CDR3 coding DNA: TGTGCCAGCAGTGCTGGACAGGGGGTGGGCGAGCAGTACTTC. Protein: CASSAGQGVGEQYF.

This clonotype was counted many times. The J gene is TRBJ1-1, the V gene TRBV25-1; D uncertain. Trimming stripped 4 bases from V and 10 bases from J, with 19 bases between. Germline CDR1 and CDR2: MGHDK and SYGVNS. This CDR3 is 14 amino acids long. The chain's CDR3 is CASSAPGYPPGAFF. DNA for the CDR3: TGTGCCAGCAGTGCCCCGGGATACCCTCCTGGAGCTTTCTTT.

The chain carries TRBV25-1 and TRBJ2-5; 14 nucleotides match TRBD2. CDR1 and CDR2 from the germline V gene are MGHDK and SYGVNS. The V segment lost 6 bases and the J segment 5 bases; nucleotides outside the gene matches: 5. This CDR3 is built from 15 residues. The CDR3 loop reads CASRGLAGGWETQYF. CDR3 DNA: TGTGCCAGCAGAGGACTAGCGGGAGGTTGGGAGACCCAGTACTTC. The whole variable domain, filled in from reference TRBV25-1 and TRBJ2-5, reads EADIYQTPRYLVIGTGKKITLECSQTMGHDKMYWYQQDPGMELHLIHYSYGVNSTEKGDLSSESTVSRIRTEHFPLTLESARPSHTSQYLCASRGLAGGWETQYFGPGTRLLVL.

V gene TRBV29-1 combines with J gene TRBJ2-1, with 9 bases fitting TRBD2. Germline CDR1 and CDR2: SQVTM and ANQGSEA. The CDR3 loop spans 14 amino acids. V was pared by 5 bases and J by 6 bases, with 8 bases of the junction left unmatched. CDR3 residues: CSVRSSGGLNEQFF. The CDR3 coding sequence is TGCAGCGTTAGATCCAGCGGGGGGCTCAATGAGCAGTTCTTC.

The CDR3 protein is CATSRDRTETPSPYEQYF. The CDR3 DNA is TGTGCCACCAGCAGAGATAGGACAGAAACTCCCTCCCCCTACGAGCAGTACTTC. V gene TRBV15 combines with J gene TRBJ2-7; D is possibly TRBD1 (6 bases). Germline V gives CDR1 LNHNV, CDR2 YYDKDF (reference sequence). This CDR3 is built from 18 residues. The ends were cut back, 0 bases at V and 2 bases at J, with 20 bases in the middle.

In its sample, this clonotype was seen many times. One junction end does not reproduce the germline sequence, and a read error may be involved. The genes are TRBV20-1 and TRBJ2-7; the match to TRBD1 covers 7 bases. The CDR3 covers 14 residues. Germline CDR1 reads DFQATT; CDR2 reads SNEGSKA (reference sequence). In nucleotides, the CDR3 is TGCAGTGCTAATGACAGGGAACTAGTTTACGAGCAGTATTTC. It codes for CSANDRELVYEQYF.

This clonotype was picked up many times. J is TRBJ2-5 and V is TRBV28; 7 bases align to TRBD1. CDR1 is MDHEN and CDR2 is SYDVKM in the germline V gene. The CDR3 totals 16 residues. Losses at the gene ends were 5 bases for V and 0 bases for J; bases not matched to a gene: 9. CDR3 protein: CASSPSGTVYQETQYF. The CDR3 nucleotides read TGTGCCAGCAGTCCCTCAGGGACAGTGTACCAAGAGACCCAGTACTTC.

This rearrangement joins TRBV6-5 to TRBJ1-1; 7 bases match TRBD1. CDR3 length: 19 amino acids. In germline, CDR1 is MNHEY, CDR2 SVGAGI. V dropped 0 bases and J dropped 1; count of bases not matched to a gene: 14. The CDR3 protein is CASSYSIRWSGGPNTEAFF. The CDR3 bases are TGTGCCAGCAGTTACTCGATTCGTTGGTCAGGGGGTCCGAACACTGAAGCTTTCTTT.

This clonotype was detected ten times or more. This chain uses TRBV4-2 with TRBJ1-3, with 7 bases lining up with TRBD1. This CDR3 comprises 16 residues. Germline V gene lookup returns CDR1 LGHNA and CDR2 YNFKEQ. The V segment lost 0 bases and the J segment 6 bases; nucleotides outside the gene matches: 8. The CDR3 reads CASSQDGTASPNTIYF. CDR3 DNA sequence: TGTGCCAGCAGCCAAGATGGGACAGCTAGTCCAAACACCATATATTTT.